This TCR beta chain appears in the sequencing data of a study of T cell changes during pregnancy in multiple sclerosis (dated by TCRdb to the late 2010s). Notes on the research overall: The study examined how the T cell repertoire changed over the course of pregnancy in women with multiple sclerosis.

The CDR3 covers 14 residues, taking in both the cysteine and the phenylalanine. The sequence is cut down to CDR3 DNA, 42 bases in frame from base 1. Trimming takes 0 bases from V and 4 bases from J, and the germline ends sit 7 bases apart. For CDR1 and CDR2, the germline V gene lists KGHSH and LQKENI. To note about this clone: Its antigen remains undetermined. No much larger clone is present one base from it, and per-base qualities are unavailable.

Library generation was performed with the immunoSEQ multiplex PCR assay. Here the immuneACCESS table is served through TCRdb, limited to in-frame sequences with V and J called. Missing clones are a known gap in these copies; in checked studies unresolved V genes cover under half, and the rest lacks a known reason. The sample data list roughly 89,000 clones, and almost 95% of these were observed just once. The top ten constitute 2% to 2.5% of the sample. Recombination joined TRBV18 with TRBJ1-5; perhaps TRBD1 is the D gene, with 5 bases matching. The clonotype was recovered from a female donor with multiple sclerosis, enrolled in a pregnancy study. Here the sequenced sample was peripheral blood, taken in the third trimester of pregnancy. The nucleotide sequence is given as TGTGCCAGCTCACCACCGGGACTTAATCAGCCCCAGCATTTT. Its protein product is CASSPPGLNQPQHF.